This section outlines one T cell receptor (beta chain) sequence together with its context. TCRdb used MiXCR to reprocess the 5' RACE reads, holding one entry per CDR3 protein. The table shows about 400,000 distinct CDR3 sequences, with about 9.9% occurring only once. The entry originates in a study of T cells after yellow fever vaccination. The CDR3 contains 15 residues. The V segment lost 6 bases and the J segment 6 bases; nucleotides outside the gene matches: 13. Germline assignment: CDR1 MNHNS and CDR2 SASEGT. V gene TRBV6-1 combines with J gene TRBJ1-1, with 7 bases that match TRBD1. The sequence derives from a man younger than 35 who received the YFV17D yellow fever vaccine. The material sequenced was PBMCs, taken on the day of the first yellow fever vaccination. CDR3 sequence: CASSRKFGQVSEAFF. The CDR3, as DNA: TGTGCCAGCAGCCGCAAATTCGGACAGGTCTCTGAAGCTTTCTTT.